The rows below give T cell receptor beta chains drawn from one sample of a study of tumor-infiltrating lymphocytes in primary liver carcinoma. TCRdb passed the multiplex PCR reads through MiXCR, listing each CDR3 protein once. The table shows about 84,000 distinct CDR3 sequences, with approximately 70% occurring only once. What was sequenced was liver tumor tissue from sampling region 1. These receptors came from a man in his forties with primary liver carcinoma and hepatitis B virus infection. The CDR3 runs from the conserved cysteine through the conserved F or W. Each record gives: D gene, J gene, V gene, clone size, CDR3 DNA, CDR3 protein. The D gene is left open where the match is weak. Where a row states a size, it is once, few, many or the class of an expanded clone; other rows omit it.

>-|TRBJ2-7|TRBV20-1|few
TGCAGTGCTAGAGACGGCGGAAAACCCTACGAGCAGTACTTC
CSARDGGKPYEQYF
>-|TRBJ2-7|TRBV7-9|-
TGTGCCAGCAGCGATTCTTGGGGGCAGTACTTC
CASSDSWGQYF
>-|TRBJ2-2|TRBV29-1|many
TGCAGCGTTGGGGGGGCGTACACCGGGGAGCTGTTTTTT
CSVGGAYTGELFF
>-|TRBJ2-5|TRBV6-1|-
TGTGTCAGAAGTGAATTAGCAGGGGCGTTTGGGACCCAGTACTTC
CVRSELAGAFGTQYF
>-|TRBJ2-1|TRBV7-9|many
TGTGCCAGCAGCGCTGGACAGACCAGCTACAATGAGCAGTTCTTC
CASSAGQTSYNEQFF
>-|TRBJ1-5|TRBV5-6|-
TGTGTCAGCATTTTGTACCGAGGGAGGCGTAGCAATCAGCCCCAGCATTTC
CVSILYRGRRSNQPQHF
>-|TRBJ1-2|TRBV28|-
TGTGCCAGTAGTTCGGTCGACAAGGGTTCCTGTGGCTACACCTTC
CASSSVDKGSCGYTF
>TRBD1|TRBJ1-4|TRBV7-9|-
TGTGCCAGCAGCCCCCGGGACAGAGAGGAAAAACTGTTTTTT
CASSPRDREEKLFF
>-|TRBJ2-6|TRBV6-2/TRBV6-3|-
TGTGCCAGCAGTGGGTGGGTCGACCCTGACTCTGGGGCCGACGTCATGACTTTC
CASSGWVDPDSGADVMTF
>-|TRBJ1-3|TRBV12-3/TRBV12-4|many
TGTGCCAGCAGTTTTTATGGGGGAAACACCATATATTTT
CASSFYGGNTIYF
>-|TRBJ2-2|TRBV11-2|-
TGTGCCAGCAGCGATTCGTGGGCGAGGTTTACGAACACCGGGGAGCTGTTTTTT
CASSDSWARFTNTGELFF
>-|TRBJ2-7|TRBV6-1|-
TGTGCCAGTAGTGCGGGACCGCAGACCTACGAGCAGTACTTC
CASSAGPQTYEQYF
>-|TRBJ2-3|TRBV4-1|-
TGCGCCTGCAGCCATGCAAAAGTGTATGGGGCAGATACGCAGTATTTT
CACSHAKVYGADTQYF
>TRBD1|TRBJ2-1|TRBV29-1|-
TGCAGCGGATTGCCGGGACAGGAGGATGAGCAGTTCTTC
CSGLPGQEDEQFF
>-|TRBJ1-1|TRBV5-6|many
TGTGCCAGCAGGAGGGGCCCAGACTCGAACACTGAAGCTTTCTTT
CASRRGPDSNTEAFF
>TRBD2|TRBJ2-7|TRBV4-1|-
TGCACCAGCAGCCAAGAAGGTCTAGCGGCCTACGAGCAGAACTTC
CTSSQEGLAAYEQNF
>TRBD2|TRBJ2-3|TRBV5-4|once
TGTGCCAGCAGGGCTAGCGGGACCGGGACAGATAAGCAATATTTT
CASRASGTGTDKQYF
>-|TRBJ2-7|TRBV11-1|-
TGTGCCAGCAGCTTCGTCGGACAGTACTCCTACGAGCAGTACTTC
CASSFVGQYSYEQYF
>-|TRBJ1-1|TRBV4-2|-
TGTGCCAGCAGCCAAAAGCAGGCGTTGAATACTGAAGCTTTCTTT
CASSQKQALNTEAFF
>TRBD2|TRBJ2-3|TRBV6-5|many
TGTGCCAGCAGTTACGACGGGAGGACAGATACGCAGTATTTT
CASSYDGRTDTQYF
>-|TRBJ2-5|TRBV7-8|-
TGTGCTAGCCGCTTATTGTTTGGGGAGACCCAGTACTTC
CASRLLFGETQYF
>-|TRBJ2-3|TRBV12-3/TRBV12-4|-
TGTACCAGCAGTTTCCGGATTAGAACATATACGCAGTATTTT
CTSSFRIRTYTQYF
>-|TRBJ1-4|TRBV2|-
TGTGTCAGCAGGGGCACAACAACTAATGAAAAACTGTTTTTT
CVSRGTTTNEKLFF
>-|TRBJ1-2|TRBV4-1|-
TGCGCCAGCAGGCAAGATGTGGGCTCTGACTACACCTTC
CASRQDVGSDYTF
>-|TRBJ1-1|TRBV29-1|-
TGCAGCGTTGACCACCTCCGAGGGGGGAATACTGAAGCTTTATTT
CSVDHLRGGNTEALF
>-|TRBJ2-5|TRBV2|once
TGTGTCAGCAGTGTTCACAGGGTGGGAGAGACCCAGTACTTC
CVSSVHRVGETQYF
>-|TRBJ2-3|TRBV24-1|many
TGTGCCACCAGTGATTCGGCGGGAAGCACAGATACGCAGTATTTT
CATSDSAGSTDTQYF
>-|TRBJ2-1|TRBV14|-
TGTACCAGCAGCGCCCTAGTGGGGGAACAGTTCTTC
CTSSALVGEQFF
>-|TRBJ1-2|TRBV4-1|once
TGTGCCAGCAGCCAAGATAAGGGTTCGGGCCACACCTTC
CASSQDKGSGHTF
>TRBD2|TRBJ2-2|TRBV28|few
TGTGCCAGCAGTTTGGGGCTAGCGGGCCGTGGGACCGGGGAGCTGTTTTTT
CASSLGLAGRGTGELFF
>TRBD2|TRBJ2-1|TRBV10-3|-
TGTGCCATCAGGACCAGGACTAGTGGGAGTAATGAGCAGTTCTTC
CAIRTRTSGSNEQFF
>-|TRBJ1-1|TRBV19|many
TGTGCCAGTAGTGCCCGACAGAACACTGAAGCTTTCTTT
CASSARQNTEAFF
>-|TRBJ2-7|TRBV28|-
TGTGCCAGCAGCTCCCTGCGACTTGGGCAGTACTTC
CASSSLRLGQYF
>-|TRBJ1-4|TRBV10-2|-
TGCGCCAGCAGTATACAGCAAAATAAAAAACTGTTTTTT
CASSIQQNKKLFF
>-|TRBJ2-1|TRBV11-3|-
TGTGCCAGCAACCTTACAGATTACGATGAGCAGTTCTTC
CASNLTDYDEQFF
>-|TRBJ1-5|TRBV4-2|many
TGTGCCAGCAGCCACAACAGTGATAGCAATCAGCCCCAGCATTTT
CASSHNSDSNQPQHF
>TRBD1|TRBJ1-1|TRBV28|-
TGTGCCAGAAGTTTATCCCAAACAGGGGCGACTTTCTTT
CARSLSQTGATFF
>TRBD2|TRBJ2-3|TRBV10-1|-
TGCGCCAGCAGTGATGGGGGACTAGCGGAGGAAGACGAAACGCAGTATTTT
CASSDGGLAEEDETQYF
>-|TRBJ1-6|TRBV6-5|many
TGTGCCAGCAGTCCCCGGGGGAGCGGTTCACCCCTCCACTTT
CASSPRGSGSPLHF
>TRBD2|TRBJ2-1|TRBV4-2|once
TGTGCCATAAGCCAAGATAGGTCTAGCGGTTACAATGAGCAGTTCTTC
CAISQDRSSGYNEQFF
>TRBD1|TRBJ1-1|TRBV12-5|-
TGTGCTAGCAGTTTGGGACAGGGTGAAGCTTTCTTT
CASSLGQGEAFF
>-|TRBJ1-1|TRBV12-3/TRBV12-4|many
TGTGCCAGCAGTTTTGGGTCGGGTACTGAAGCTTTCTTT
CASSFGSGTEAFF
>-|TRBJ2-1|TRBV4-2|-
TGTGCCAGCAGCCAAGATCTGGACAACCGGGCTCAGTTCTTC
CASSQDLDNRAQFF
>TRBD1|TRBJ2-7|TRBV12-3/TRBV12-4|-
TGTGCCAGCTCGATAGGGGGCGACGAGCAATACTTC
CASSIGGDEQYF
>TRBD2|TRBJ2-4|TRBV5-4|many
TGTGCCAGCAGCTCCGGGACTAGCGGAGGGGGAAACATTCAGTACTTC
CASSSGTSGGGNIQYF
>-|TRBJ2-2|TRBV12-3/TRBV12-4|-
TGTGTCAGCAGACTAACCCAGTTGACCGGGGAGCTGTTTTTT
CVSRLTQLTGELFF
>-|TRBJ2-3|TRBV6-5|once
TGTACCAACAGCGTCCCGGGATCCACAGATACGCAGTATTTT
CTNSVPGSTDTQYF
>-|TRBJ2-3|TRBV7-3|-
TGTGCCAGCAGCTTAACCAGGGCCGATACGCAGTATTTT
CASSLTRADTQYF
>TRBD2|TRBJ2-7|TRBV5-1|many
TGCGCCAGCAGCTTAAACGGGAGGGCGGAGCAGTACTTC
CASSLNGRAEQYF
>TRBD1|TRBJ2-2|TRBV28|many
TGTGCCAGCAGATCCACAGGGGAGGAGCTGTTTTTT
CASRSTGEELFF